Shown below are 9 T cell receptor beta chains from a single sample sequenced in a study of spatial heterogeneity in lung cancer. As to time point: sample taken at primary tumor resection. Unsorted whole RNA from tumor, nontumor lung or frozen PBMC underwent sequencing. TCRdb passed the 5' RACE reads through MiXCR, listing each CDR3 protein once. The data contain 85,000 to 100,000 distinct CDR3 sequences, approximately 12% of them singletons. Specimen: PBMCs, collected at surgery. The receptors originated from a male donor with early-stage non-small cell lung cancer.

In its sample, this clonotype was seen a few times. The chain couples TRBV12-3 or TRBV12-4 to TRBJ2-1; TRBD2 aligns across 10 bases. CDR3 length: 13 amino acids. Losses at the gene ends were 2 bases for V and 15 bases for J; bases not matched to a gene: 7. CDR3 DNA sequence: TGTGCCAGCAGTTTACGGAGCGGGGGGGCCGCGTTCTTC. Translation: CASSLRSGGAAFF.

V gene TRBV7-3 combines with J gene TRBJ1-1, with D unclear. The germline V and J ends were trimmed by 5 bases and 6 bases, with 22 bases remaining between them. The CDR3 loop spans 16 amino acids. Germline CDR1 reads SGHTA; CDR2 reads FQGTGA. CDR3 nucleotide sequence: TGTGCCAGCAGCGACCCCCGAGGAGGGAAGAGGGCTGAAGCTTTCTTT. The encoded protein is CASSDPRGGKRAEAFF. Full variable domain (rest looked up from reference TRBV7-3 and TRBJ1-1): GAGVSQTPSNKVTEKGKYVELRCDPISGHTALYWYRQSLGQGPEFLIYFQGTGAADDSGLPNDRFFAVRPEGSVSTLKIQRTERGDSAVYLCASSDPRGGKRAEAFFGQGTRLTVV.

V usage is TRBV3-2 and J usage is TRBJ2-2. TRBV3-2 is a pseudogene segment. The CDR3 has 13 amino acids. The CDR3 loop is CASSQQRTGELFF. CDR3 bases: TGTGCCAGCAGCCAACAGAGGACCGGGGAGCTGTTTTTT.

The table lists this clonotype with a few counts. The CDR3 DNA reads TGTGCCATCAGTGGAACAGGGGAGGGGGAGCAGTACTTC. Translation gives CAISGTGEGEQYF. V usage is TRBV10-3 and J usage is TRBJ2-7; TRBD1 or TRBD2 may be the D gene (7 bases each). Trimming stripped 4 bases from V and 7 bases from J, with 14 bases between. In germline, CDR1 is ENHRY, CDR2 SYGVKD. The CDR3 contains 13 residues.

Ten or more counts support this clonotype. V is TRBV7-2 and J is TRBJ1-6; a possible D gene is TRBD1 (5 bases). This CDR3 contains 12 residues. Germline V gene lookup returns CDR1 SGHTA and CDR2 FQGNSA. Trimming shortened V by 6 bases and J by 17 bases, and 17 bases separated the two germline ends. The CDR3 reads CASSFPGTRVHF. The CDR3 region has the DNA TGTGCCAGCAGTTTCCCAGGGACCCGGGTCCACTTT.

The table lists this clonotype with a few counts. The J gene is TRBJ2-3, the V gene TRBV5-1, with unresolved D. The CDR3 length is 13 residues. Trimming removed 4 bases from V and 2 bases from J, with 8 bases in between. In germline, CDR1 is SGHRS, CDR2 YFSETQ. Here the CDR3 DNA reads TGCGCCAGCAGCCGTCGGCTCACAGATACGCAGTATTTT. Encoded protein: CASSRRLTDTQYF.

This clonotype was counted a few times. V usage is TRBV4-3 and J usage is TRBJ1-2; D is ambiguous. V lost 0 bases and J lost 3, with 20 bases in between. Germline CDR1 reads LGHNA; CDR2 reads YSLEER. The CDR3 extends over 18 amino acids. The CDR3 DNA sequence: TGCGCCAGCAGCCAAGATCATCGATTCGGGGAACATCACTATGGCTACACCTTC. Residues: CASSQDHRFGEHHYGYTF.

The sample holds a few counts of this clonotype. V usage is TRBV24-1 and J usage is TRBJ2-7, with a possible D match to TRBD2 (5 bases). The ends were cut back, 4 bases at V and 7 bases at J, with 16 bases in the middle. The CDR3 extends over 14 amino acids. Germline assignment: CDR1 KGHDR and CDR2 SFDVKD. CDR3 loop: CATSDSPDQREQYF. CDR3 DNA: TGTGCCACCAGTGACTCCCCCGATCAGCGGGAGCAGTACTTC.

Comments on this clonotype: One base away lies a much larger clone, so this may be a sequencing read error. V gene TRBV7-2 combines with J gene TRBJ2-7; 11 nucleotides match TRBD2. Germline CDR1 reads SGHTA; CDR2 reads FQGNSA. The CDR3 is 14 residues long. The CDR3 DNA reads TGTGCCACCAGCTTTAGCGGGGGGGTTTACGAGCAGTACTTC. This gives the protein CATSFSGGVYEQYF.